This T cell receptor beta chain is drawn from a study of control samples from healthy donors and cancer patients. Libraries were prepared by immunoSEQ multiplex PCR; TCRdb keeps only in-frame clonotypes and omits some of them. The sample gives 150,000 to 200,000 clones, around nine tenths of which show up once; approximately 1.7% is in the top ten. Sequencing was carried out using blood. This TCR was sampled from a man aged 18 to 35 in good health.

CDR3 loop: CAWSGDRVNTEAFF. DNA of the CDR3: TGTGCCTGGAGCGGGGACAGGGTGAACACTGAAGCTTTCTTT. V and J are TRBV30 and TRBJ1-1; 9 bases are shared with TRBD1. CDR1 and CDR2 (germline): GTSNPN, SVGIG (reference sequence). This CDR3 comprises 14 residues. The ends lost 3 bases at V and 0 bases at J; junction bases unmatched: 2.